This T cell receptor beta chain is drawn from a study of T-cell memory formation after mild COVID-19. Study results and caveats: Those CD4+ clones that contracted were mainly in CM and EM (CD8+ ones in EMRA). The SARS-CoV-2 specificity of second-wave clones reaching peak at day 37 remained unverified.

The germline V gene encodes CDR1 SGHRS and CDR2 YFSETQ. The CDR3 is 13 residues long. V dropped 4 bases and J dropped 2; count of bases not matched to a gene: 1. TCRdb re-derived calls from the 5' RACE reads in MiXCR, one entry per CDR3 protein. The table has 250,000 to 350,000 distinct CDR3 sequences, 13% to 15% seen once; the top ten hold under 25%. This clonotype was counted between two and nine times. Its cognate antigen is unknown. The source of this sequence is a man younger than 30 who had mild COVID-19 (a few samples of this study predate the infection). Cell type and time point are not known. Material: PBMCs or a T cell subset sorted from them (not recorded which). This sequence joins TRBV5-1 and TRBJ2-5; TRBD1 matches 8 bases. DNA of the CDR3: TGCGCCAGCAGCCGACAGGGGCAAGAGACCCAGTACTTC. It specifies CASSRQGQETQYF.